This is a list of T cell receptor beta chains from one sample in a study of blood T cell repertoires in COVID-19. Libraries were prepared by immunoSEQ multiplex PCR; TCRdb keeps only in-frame clonotypes and omits some of them. The sample lists roughly 34,000 clones, 88% occurring once. Sequencing was performed on peripheral blood. The receptors here all came from a woman in her 70s with active COVID-19. Both conserved end residues are part of each CDR3. The D gene is left open where the match is weak. Expanded clones are given a class, and other clones once, few, many or no size at all.

v_call: TRBV19; clone_size: .; j_call: TRBJ2-3; d_call: TRBD2; cdr3_aa: CASKISASGRDTQYF; cdr3_nt: TGTGCCAGTAAAATCTCGGCTAGCGGTAGAGATACGCAGTATTTT
v_call: TRBV11-2; clone_size: .; j_call: TRBJ2-7; d_call: .; cdr3_aa: CASSSPSLAYEQYF; cdr3_nt: TGTGCCAGCAGCTCCCCCAGTCTAGCCTACGAGCAGTACTTC
v_call: TRBV7-9; clone_size: .; j_call: TRBJ1-3; d_call: .; cdr3_aa: CASSPERVRGPINTIYF; cdr3_nt: TGTGCCAGCAGCCCGGAGCGGGTGAGGGGTCCTATTAACACCATATATTTT
v_call: TRBV5-1; clone_size: .; j_call: TRBJ2-3; d_call: TRBD2; cdr3_aa: CASSLVGGGADISTDTQYF; cdr3_nt: TGCGCCAGCAGCTTGGTGGGCGGGGGGGCCGATATTAGCACAGATACGCAGTATTTT
v_call: TRBV9; clone_size: .; j_call: TRBJ2-3; d_call: TRBD2; cdr3_aa: CASSPGLAGTTDTQYF; cdr3_nt: TGTGCCAGCAGCCCCGGGCTAGCGGGGACCACAGATACGCAGTATTTT
v_call: TRBV7-3; clone_size: .; j_call: TRBJ2-3; d_call: TRBD1; cdr3_aa: CASSLTLGTGVGGGSTDTQYF; cdr3_nt: TGTGCCAGCAGCTTAACGCTCGGGACAGGGGTCGGCGGGGGAAGCACAGATACGCAGTATTTT
v_call: TRBV19; clone_size: .; j_call: TRBJ2-1; d_call: TRBD2; cdr3_aa: CASSSTSGGLVNEQFF; cdr3_nt: TGTGCCAGTAGTTCGACTAGCGGGGGGTTGGTCAATGAGCAGTTCTTC
v_call: TRBV11-2; clone_size: .; j_call: TRBJ2-5; d_call: TRBD2; cdr3_aa: CASSPLRTSGEETQYF; cdr3_nt: TGTGCCAGCAGCCCGCTCCGAACTAGCGGGGAAGAGACCCAGTACTTC
v_call: TRBV29-1; clone_size: .; j_call: TRBJ1-1; d_call: TRBD1; cdr3_aa: CSTQGQQNTEAFF; cdr3_nt: TGCAGCACCCAGGGACAGCAGAACACTGAAGCTTTCTTT
v_call: TRBV30; clone_size: few; j_call: TRBJ2-7; d_call: TRBD2; cdr3_aa: CAWGTSGAYEQYF; cdr3_nt: TGTGCCTGGGGGACTAGCGGAGCCTACGAGCAGTACTTC
v_call: TRBV29-1; clone_size: .; j_call: TRBJ2-7; d_call: .; cdr3_aa: CSAEGGYEQYF; cdr3_nt: TGCAGCGCGGAGGGCGGGTACGAGCAGTACTTC
v_call: TRBV7-3; clone_size: .; j_call: TRBJ2-3; d_call: TRBD1; cdr3_aa: CASSPRQGPFDTQYF; cdr3_nt: TGTGCCAGCAGCCCTAGACAGGGGCCCTTTGATACGCAGTATTTT
v_call: TRBV5-4; clone_size: .; j_call: TRBJ2-3; d_call: .; cdr3_aa: CASSRRDSLTDTQYF; cdr3_nt: TGTGCCAGCAGCAGAAGGGACTCCCTCACAGATACGCAGTATTTT
v_call: TRBV4-3; clone_size: once; j_call: TRBJ2-3; d_call: .; cdr3_aa: CASSLGQSRSDTQYF; cdr3_nt: TGCGCCAGCAGCCTAGGACAGAGTCGGTCAGATACGCAGTATTTT
v_call: TRBV7-8; clone_size: .; j_call: TRBJ1-5; d_call: .; cdr3_aa: CASSSSGANQPQHF; cdr3_nt: TGTGCCAGCAGCTCATCAGGCGCAAATCAGCCCCAGCATTTT
v_call: TRBV3-1/TRBV3-2; clone_size: .; j_call: TRBJ1-6; d_call: .; cdr3_aa: CASSQDQDTYYNSPLHF; cdr3_nt: TGTGCCAGCAGCCAAGACCAGGACACCTACTATAATTCACCCCTCCACTTT
v_call: TRBV3-1/TRBV3-2; clone_size: .; j_call: TRBJ1-2; d_call: TRBD1; cdr3_aa: CASSFHRGGDGYTF; cdr3_nt: TGTGCCAGCAGCTTCCACAGGGGCGGGGATGGCTACACCTTC
v_call: TRBV19; clone_size: .; j_call: TRBJ2-7; d_call: TRBD1; cdr3_aa: CASQGAYEQYF; cdr3_nt: TGTGCCAGCCAGGGGGCCTACGAGCAGTACTTC
v_call: TRBV18; clone_size: .; j_call: TRBJ1-5; d_call: .; cdr3_aa: CASSQGRDQPQHF; cdr3_nt: TGTGCCAGCTCCCAGGGGAGGGATCAGCCCCAGCATTTT
v_call: TRBV12-5; clone_size: once; j_call: TRBJ2-3; d_call: .; cdr3_aa: CASGLSRGATDTQYF; cdr3_nt: TGTGCTAGTGGTTTGTCCCGGGGAGCCACAGATACGCAGTATTTT
v_call: TRBV9; clone_size: .; j_call: TRBJ1-5; d_call: .; cdr3_aa: CASSVGTGQPQHF; cdr3_nt: TGTGCCAGCAGCGTAGGAACGGGGCAGCCCCAGCATTTT
v_call: TRBV4-2; clone_size: .; j_call: TRBJ2-3; d_call: TRBD2; cdr3_aa: CASSRDYLLTDTQYF; cdr3_nt: TGTGCCAGCAGCCGGGACTACCTACTCACAGATACGCAGTATTTT
v_call: TRBV6-5; clone_size: .; j_call: TRBJ1-2; d_call: TRBD1; cdr3_aa: CASRRQGYGYTF; cdr3_nt: TGTGCCAGCAGGAGACAGGGCTATGGCTACACCTTC
v_call: TRBV20-1; clone_size: .; j_call: TRBJ2-3; d_call: TRBD2; cdr3_aa: CSASRGGAADTQYF; cdr3_nt: TGCAGTGCTAGTCGGGGGGGGGCAGCAGATACGCAGTATTTT
v_call: TRBV29-1; clone_size: .; j_call: TRBJ2-7; d_call: .; cdr3_aa: CSVEDSSYEQYF; cdr3_nt: TGCAGCGTCGAGGACAGTTCCTACGAGCAGTACTTC
v_call: TRBV19; clone_size: .; j_call: TRBJ1-1; d_call: .; cdr3_aa: CASSMGSMNTEAFF; cdr3_nt: TGTGCCAGTAGTATGGGGAGCATGAACACTGAAGCTTTCTTT
v_call: TRBV7-2; clone_size: .; j_call: TRBJ1-6; d_call: TRBD1; cdr3_aa: CASSLRQGWNSPLHF; cdr3_nt: TGTGCCAGCAGCTTACGACAGGGGTGGAATTCACCCCTCCACTTT
v_call: TRBV28; clone_size: .; j_call: TRBJ1-2; d_call: .; cdr3_aa: CASSPGGIANYGYTF; cdr3_nt: TGTGCCAGCAGCCCCGGCGGGATTGCTAACTATGGCTACACCTTC
v_call: TRBV6-5; clone_size: .; j_call: TRBJ1-1; d_call: .; cdr3_aa: CASSPRRASEAFF; cdr3_nt: TGTGCCAGCAGTCCCAGGCGGGCATCTGAAGCTTTCTTT
v_call: TRBV7-3; clone_size: .; j_call: TRBJ1-2; d_call: .; cdr3_aa: CASSVGADYGYTF; cdr3_nt: TGTGCCAGCAGTGTAGGGGCAGACTATGGCTACACCTTC
v_call: TRBV10-3; clone_size: few; j_call: TRBJ1-1; d_call: .; cdr3_aa: CAISESGGLTEAFF; cdr3_nt: TGTGCCATCAGTGAGTCGGGGGGACTCACTGAAGCTTTCTTT
v_call: TRBV5-8; clone_size: .; j_call: TRBJ1-2; d_call: TRBD1; cdr3_aa: CASSRQSGQSYYGYTF; cdr3_nt: TGTGCCAGCAGCAGACAATCGGGACAGAGTTACTATGGCTACACCTTC
v_call: TRBV4-1; clone_size: .; j_call: TRBJ2-2; d_call: TRBD1; cdr3_aa: CASSQDTGTGNTGELFF; cdr3_nt: TGCGCCAGCAGCCAAGACACCGGGACAGGCAACACCGGGGAGCTGTTTTTT
v_call: TRBV15; clone_size: .; j_call: TRBJ2-7; d_call: TRBD2; cdr3_aa: CATSRDLGGEYEQYF; cdr3_nt: TGTGCCACCAGCAGAGATCTCGGGGGGGAGTACGAGCAGTACTTC
v_call: TRBV29-1; clone_size: once; j_call: TRBJ2-3; d_call: TRBD2; cdr3_aa: CSARLAGDTQYF; cdr3_nt: TGCAGCGCCCGGCTAGCGGGGGATACGCAGTATTTT
v_call: TRBV13; clone_size: once; j_call: TRBJ2-3; d_call: TRBD1; cdr3_aa: CASSPRQGGTDTQYF; cdr3_nt: TGTGCCAGCAGCCCTCGACAGGGGGGCACAGATACGCAGTATTTT
v_call: TRBV6-5; clone_size: .; j_call: TRBJ1-2; d_call: .; cdr3_aa: CASRGGNYGYTF; cdr3_nt: TGTGCCAGCCGGGGAGGAAACTATGGCTACACCTTC
v_call: TRBV11-2; clone_size: .; j_call: TRBJ2-1; d_call: .; cdr3_aa: CASSLMGGGYNEQFF; cdr3_nt: TGTGCCAGCAGCTTAATGGGGGGTGGGTACAATGAGCAGTTCTTC
v_call: TRBV5-1; clone_size: .; j_call: TRBJ2-3; d_call: TRBD2; cdr3_aa: CASSLGAGGRGDTQYF; cdr3_nt: TGCGCCAGCAGCTTGGGAGCGGGGGGGCGTGGAGATACGCAGTATTTT
v_call: TRBV19; clone_size: .; j_call: TRBJ2-7; d_call: TRBD1; cdr3_aa: CASTPGQGYYEQYF; cdr3_nt: TGTGCCAGTACCCCGGGACAGGGGTACTACGAGCAGTACTTC
v_call: TRBV6-1; clone_size: .; j_call: TRBJ1-1; d_call: .; cdr3_aa: CASSEPWSGNTEAFF; cdr3_nt: TGTGCCAGCAGTGAACCCTGGTCCGGGAACACTGAAGCTTTCTTT
v_call: TRBV7-6; clone_size: .; j_call: TRBJ1-1; d_call: TRBD1; cdr3_aa: CASSFGTANTEAFF; cdr3_nt: TGTGCCAGCAGCTTCGGGACAGCGAACACTGAAGCTTTCTTT
v_call: TRBV4-2; clone_size: .; j_call: TRBJ1-3; d_call: .; cdr3_aa: CASSRRGDGSGGNTIYF; cdr3_nt: TGTGCCAGCAGCCGGCGCGGGGACGGTTCGGGTGGAAACACCATATATTTT
v_call: TRBV7-8; clone_size: .; j_call: TRBJ2-7; d_call: TRBD2; cdr3_aa: CASSSIGPGGTYEQYF; cdr3_nt: TGTGCCAGCAGCTCTATAGGTCCGGGGGGGACCTACGAGCAGTACTTC
v_call: TRBV2; clone_size: .; j_call: TRBJ2-3; d_call: .; cdr3_aa: CASEADGTDTQYF; cdr3_nt: TGTGCCAGCGAGGCAGACGGCACAGATACGCAGTATTTT
v_call: TRBV10-3; clone_size: .; j_call: TRBJ2-1; d_call: .; cdr3_aa: CAISESDKPNEQFF; cdr3_nt: TGTGCCATCAGTGAGTCGGACAAACCCAATGAGCAGTTCTTC
v_call: TRBV30; clone_size: few; j_call: TRBJ1-2; d_call: .; cdr3_aa: CAWSVQWAGGGYTF; cdr3_nt: TGTGCCTGGAGTGTACAGTGGGCAGGAGGGGGCTACACCTTC
v_call: TRBV7-9; clone_size: few; j_call: TRBJ1-2; d_call: .; cdr3_aa: CASSLWGDGYTF; cdr3_nt: TGTGCCAGCAGCTTATGGGGGGATGGCTACACCTTC
v_call: TRBV6-4; clone_size: .; j_call: TRBJ2-3; d_call: TRBD2; cdr3_aa: CASSARSGGLTDTQYF; cdr3_nt: TGTGCCAGCAGTGCCCGGAGCGGGGGCCTCACAGATACGCAGTATTTT
v_call: TRBV28; clone_size: .; j_call: TRBJ2-5; d_call: .; cdr3_aa: CASRRGQETQYF; cdr3_nt: TGTGCCAGCAGGAGGGGGCAAGAGACCCAGTACTTC
v_call: TRBV6-5; clone_size: .; j_call: TRBJ1-2; d_call: .; cdr3_aa: CASSYGGEYGYTF; cdr3_nt: TGTGCCAGCAGTTACGGGGGGGAATATGGCTACACCTTC
v_call: TRBV24-1; clone_size: .; j_call: TRBJ2-1; d_call: .; cdr3_aa: CATSDGIRGEQFF; cdr3_nt: TGTGCCACCAGTGATGGCATACGGGGTGAGCAGTTCTTC
v_call: TRBV27; clone_size: .; j_call: TRBJ2-1; d_call: .; cdr3_aa: CASTGDGEQFF; cdr3_nt: TGTGCCAGCACGGGGGATGGGGAGCAGTTCTTC
v_call: TRBV4-3; clone_size: once; j_call: TRBJ1-1; d_call: .; cdr3_aa: CASSQVGLKLFF; cdr3_nt: TGCGCCAGCAGCCAAGTTGGACTGAAGCTTTTCTTT
v_call: TRBV12-3/TRBV12-4; clone_size: .; j_call: TRBJ1-1; d_call: .; cdr3_aa: CASSFQQNTEAFF; cdr3_nt: TGTGCCAGCAGTTTTCAACAGAACACTGAAGCTTTCTTT
v_call: TRBV5-6; clone_size: .; j_call: TRBJ2-7; d_call: TRBD2; cdr3_aa: CASSPLGRGTERQQQYF; cdr3_nt: TGTGCCAGCAGCCCCCTAGGGCGGGGGACCGAGAGGCAGCAGCAGTACTTC